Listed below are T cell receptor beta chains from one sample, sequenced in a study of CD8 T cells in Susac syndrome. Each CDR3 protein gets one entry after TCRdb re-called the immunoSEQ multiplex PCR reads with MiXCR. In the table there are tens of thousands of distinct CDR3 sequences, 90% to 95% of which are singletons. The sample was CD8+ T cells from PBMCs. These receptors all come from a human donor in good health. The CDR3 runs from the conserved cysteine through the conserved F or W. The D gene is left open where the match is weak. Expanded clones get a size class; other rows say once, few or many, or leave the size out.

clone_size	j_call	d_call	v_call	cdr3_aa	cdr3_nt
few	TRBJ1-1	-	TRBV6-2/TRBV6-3	CASSYSGENTEAFF	TGTGCCAGCAGTTACTCCGGCGAGAACACTGAAGCTTTCTTT
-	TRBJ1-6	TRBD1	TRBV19	CASSTLLDRASPLHF	TGTGCCAGTAGTACCCTACTGGACAGGGCTTCACCCCTCCACTTT
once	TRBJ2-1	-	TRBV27	CASSLDLADYNEQFF	TGTGCCAGCAGTTTAGATCTAGCCGATTACAATGAGCAGTTCTTC
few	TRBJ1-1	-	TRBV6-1	CASSTGWDTEAFF	TGTGCCAGCAGTACAGGGTGGGACACTGAAGCTTTCTTT
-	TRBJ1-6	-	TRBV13	CASSWRNSPLHF	TGTGCCAGCAGCTGGAGGAATTCACCCCTCCACTTT
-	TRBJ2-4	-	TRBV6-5	CASSYSPRTPEGGNIQYF	TGTGCCAGCAGTTACTCACCTAGAACGCCAGAAGGCGGAAACATTCAGTACTTC
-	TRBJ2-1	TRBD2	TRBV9	CASSPYSGTSGKEQFF	TGTGCCAGCAGCCCCTACTCCGGGACTAGCGGGAAAGAGCAGTTCTTC
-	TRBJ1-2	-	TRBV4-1	CASSQNVGALGYTF	TGCGCCAGCAGCCAAAACGTTGGGGCGCTCGGCTACACCTTC
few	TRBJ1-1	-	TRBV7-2	CASSHGGTMNTEAFF	TGTGCCAGCAGTCACGGAGGAACCATGAACACTGAAGCTTTCTTT
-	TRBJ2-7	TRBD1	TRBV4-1	CASSQDGPVDRIAYEQYF	TGCGCCAGCAGCCAAGACGGCCCGGTGGACAGGATCGCCTACGAGCAGTACTTC
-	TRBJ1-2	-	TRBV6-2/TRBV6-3	CASSYSGTDHYGYTF	TGTGCCAGCAGTTACTCCGGGACCGATCACTATGGCTACACCTTC
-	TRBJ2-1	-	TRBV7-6	CASSLVGSPQFF	TGTGCCAGCAGCTTAGTTGGGTCTCCGCAGTTCTTC
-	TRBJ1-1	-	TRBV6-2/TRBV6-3	CASSYSRGVNTEAFF	TGTGCCAGCAGTTACTCGAGAGGGGTGAACACTGAAGCTTTCTTT
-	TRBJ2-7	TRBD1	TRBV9	CASSVAGGEDYEQYF	TGTGCCAGCAGCGTGGCAGGGGGCGAGGATTACGAGCAGTACTTC
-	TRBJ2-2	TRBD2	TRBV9	CASSDSSGRDPGELFF	TGTGCCAGCAGCGACAGTAGCGGGAGGGACCCCGGGGAGCTGTTTTTT
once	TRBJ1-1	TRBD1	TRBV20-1	CSAPPPGQGSAEAFF	TGCAGTGCTCCACCTCCGGGACAGGGGAGCGCTGAAGCTTTCTTT
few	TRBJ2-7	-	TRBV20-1	CSAGARESYEQYF	TGCAGTGCTGGGGCTAGGGAATCCTACGAGCAGTACTTC
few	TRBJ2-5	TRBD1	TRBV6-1	CASRFGTAAQETQYF	TGTGCCAGCAGATTCGGGACAGCAGCTCAAGAGACCCAGTACTTC
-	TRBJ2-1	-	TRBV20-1	CSAPLRWDEQFF	TGCAGTGCCCCCCTCCGATGGGATGAGCAGTTCTTC
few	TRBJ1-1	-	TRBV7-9	CASSYSSTGLNTEAFF	TGTGCCAGCAGCTACAGTAGTACAGGGCTGAACACTGAAGCTTTCTTT
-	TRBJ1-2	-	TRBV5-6	CASSFPGVGYGYTF	TGTGCCAGCAGCTTTCCAGGGGTGGGTTATGGCTACACCTTC
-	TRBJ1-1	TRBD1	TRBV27	CASSQGQGLNTEAFF	TGTGCCAGCAGCCAGGGACAGGGACTGAACACTGAAGCTTTCTTT
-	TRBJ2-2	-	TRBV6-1	CASTPSLAQPDTGELFF	TGTGCCAGCACGCCCTCGCTTGCGCAGCCGGACACCGGGGAGCTGTTTTTT
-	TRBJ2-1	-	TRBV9	CASSETGLAYNEQFF	TGTGCCAGCAGCGAGACAGGTTTGGCCTACAATGAGCAGTTCTTC
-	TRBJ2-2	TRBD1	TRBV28	CASSFRGQGFPGELFF	TGTGCCAGCAGTTTTAGGGGACAGGGATTTCCCGGGGAGCTGTTTTTT
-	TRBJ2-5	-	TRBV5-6	CASSLVGTFETETQYF	TGTGCCAGCAGCTTGGTCGGGACGTTCGAGACAGAGACCCAGTACTTC
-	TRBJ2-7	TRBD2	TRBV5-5	CASSLSGGASYEQYF	TGTGCCAGCAGCTTAAGCGGGGGAGCCTCCTACGAGCAGTACTTC
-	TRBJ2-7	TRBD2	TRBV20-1	CSASGGGVYEQYF	TGCAGTGCTAGTGGCGGGGGGGTGTACGAGCAGTACTTC
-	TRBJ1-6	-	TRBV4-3	CASSQDGLPNSPLHF	TGCGCCAGCAGCCAGGACGGACTGCCGAATTCACCCCTCCACTTT
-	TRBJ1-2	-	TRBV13	CASSLGGGYTF	TGTGCCAGCAGCTTAGGTGGCGGCTACACCTTC
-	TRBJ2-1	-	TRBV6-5	CASSLGTDTYNEQFF	TGTGCCAGCAGTCTGGGGACGGATACCTACAATGAGCAGTTCTTC
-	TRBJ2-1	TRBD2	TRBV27	CASNSGGKREQFF	TGTGCCAGCAATAGCGGGGGGAAGCGTGAGCAGTTCTTC